Sequencing of this T cell receptor (beta chain) was carried out in a study of blood T cells in healthy people across ages. A second about 6 to 11 cycle PCR used barcoded and J-beta primers. Through a template-switch adaptor with 12 random nucleotides, each cDNA molecule received a tag. One entry per CDR3 protein results from TCRdb running MiXCR on the 5' RACE reads. This sample has some 800,000 distinct CDR3 sequences; under 55% occur once, and the top ten carry about a fifth. The study's findings and limits: Since the PBMCs were unsorted, naive and antigen-experienced cells could not be conclusively compared. Long-lived donors carried more naive CD4+ cells and greater diversity than aged donors. In older individuals, TCR beta diversity per million T cells was lower, falling roughly linearly with age.

CDR3 length equals 12 residues. The V end was cut by 8 bases, the J end by 4 bases, with 10 bases between. Points on this clonotype: Its antigen is undetermined.

The receptor was derived from a man aged 60 to 75 in good health. Sequencing was performed on blood. The chain recombines TRBV12-3 or TRBV12-4 with TRBJ2-3; D is perhaps TRBD2 (5 bases). Written as DNA, the CDR3 is TGTGCCAGCGGTAGCGTGGCAGATACGCAGTATTTT. Residues: CASGSVADTQYF.